These 14 T cell receptor beta chains came from one sample sequenced in a study of blood T cells in healthy people across ages. A second PCR of roughly 7 to 11 cycles used a sample-barcoded 5' primer and a J-beta primer mix. TCRdb reprocessed the 5' RACE reads via MiXCR and lists one record per CDR3 protein. This sample has about 1 million distinct CDR3 sequences, with under 45% found just once. Sequencing was carried out using blood. These receptor sequences come from a woman in her sixties in good health.

This chain joins TRBV3-1 and TRBJ1-2, with D possibly being TRBD1 (6 bases). The CDR3 extends over 15 amino acids. The V gene lost 5 bases and the J gene lost 2 bases, with 15 bases spanning the gap. Germline V gives CDR1 LGHDT, CDR2 YNNKEL (reference sequence). The CDR3 protein is CASSFHRESNYGYTF. CDR3 DNA sequence: TGTGCCAGCAGCTTCCACAGGGAAAGCAACTATGGCTACACCTTC.

This clonotype was seen a single time. The chain employs TRBV12-3 or TRBV12-4 and TRBJ2-3, with D tentatively TRBD2 (5 bases). V lost 10 bases, J lost 2 bases, and 13 bases lay in between. The CDR3 sequence is 13 residues long. The CDR3 region is CANNRGTTDTQYF. The CDR3 DNA follows: TGTGCCAACAATCGGGGTACCACAGATACGCAGTATTTT.

This clonotype showed up just a few times. V and J are TRBV12-3 or TRBV12-4 and TRBJ2-7; 7 bases map to TRBD1. Trimming took 5 bases from V and 3 from J; bases not matched to a gene: 4. The CDR3 runs to 13 residues. The CDR3 protein is CASSRDSDYEQYF. In nucleotides, the CDR3 is TGTGCCAGCAGTCGGGACAGTGACTACGAGCAGTACTTC.

The rearrangement joins TRBV6-5 to TRBJ1-2; 10 nucleotides align to TRBD1. CDR3 length: 15 amino acids. Germline V CDR1 and CDR2: MNHEY, SVGAGI. V lost 5 bases to trimming and J lost 8 bases; unmatched junction nucleotides: 11. CDR3 coding DNA: TGTGCCAGCAGTGAATCCGGGACAGGGGTTGAGGGCTACACCTTC. Amino acids: CASSESGTGVEGYTF.

This clonotype was recorded many times. The chain uses TRBV7-2 and TRBJ1-2, with D possibly TRBD1 on 6 matching bases. The CDR3 sequence is 15 residues long. Germline-derived CDR1 and CDR2 are SGHTA and FQGNSA. Trimming removed 5 bases at V and 2 bases at J, with 15 bases between. The CDR3 DNA sequence: TGTGCCAGCAGCCGGGGGGCGGGAGAGAACTATGGCTACACCTTC. Translating gives CASSRGAGENYGYTF.

The V call is TRBV12-3 or TRBV12-4, the J call TRBJ2-3; D remains ambiguous. The CDR3 spans 12 residues. V gave up 3 bases and J gave up 4 bases, with 5 bases separating them. CDR3 DNA sequence: TGTGCCAGCAGTTTTAGTCCAGATACGCAGTATTTT. Translated, it gives CASSFSPDTQYF.

This clonotype has only a few counts. The chain has TRBV7-2 and TRBJ2-3, with TRBD2 matching 7 bases. CDR1 is SGHTA, CDR2 FQGNSA, per germline. The CDR3 has 14 amino acids. The V and J ends lost 5 bases and 0 bases, in that order; junction bases with no gene match: 2. The DNA for the CDR3 is TGTGCCAGCAGCCCGCGGGAGAGCACAGATACGCAGTATTTT. It is translated as CASSPRESTDTQYF.

The chain uses TRBV20-1 and TRBJ1-5; TRBD1 matches 10 bases. Germline V gene lookup returns CDR1 DFQATT and CDR2 SNEGSKA (reference sequence). The CDR3 is 15 amino acids. Germline trimming cut 6 bases from V and 4 bases from J; bases unmatched to any gene: 9. CDR3 in DNA: TGCAGTGCCCCCGACCTGGGACAGGGGAATCAGCCCCAGCATTTT. Amino acid sequence: CSAPDLGQGNQPQHF.

Turning to this clonotype: At one of its ends the junction is not consistent with the germline gene, which may arise from a read error. The CDR3 region is CAGSVDGSQETQYF. CDR3 nucleotides: TGTGCCGGCAGTGTAGACGGGTCACAAGAGACCCAGTACTTC. The chain links TRBV28 to TRBJ2-5; D not certain. The length of the CDR3 is 14 residues. Germline V gene lookup returns CDR1 MDHEN and CDR2 SYDVKM.

This clonotype showed up just a few times. The chain recombines TRBV28 with TRBJ2-4, with 7 nucleotides matching TRBD1. Germline CDR1 MDHEN, CDR2 SYDVKM. V shed 10 bases and J 7 bases; nucleotides not matched to a gene: 7. The CDR3 consists of 12 residues. The CDR3, as DNA: TGTGCCATCCAGGGGGTGGGCAACATTCAGTACTTC. Translated: CAIQGVGNIQYF.

The V gene is TRBV11-2, the J gene TRBJ2-6, with TRBD2 matching 7 bases. CDR3 length: 17 amino acids. Per germline, CDR1 SGHAT and CDR2 FQNNGV. V was pared by 2 bases and J by 1 base, with 5 bases of the junction left unmatched. The CDR3 spells CASSLLWRESGANVLTF. Here the CDR3 DNA reads TGTGCCAGCAGCTTATTGTGGCGGGAGTCTGGGGCCAACGTCCTGACTTTC.

In this sample, this clonotype turned up a few times. The chain has TRBV4-1 and TRBJ2-1, with 7 bases identical to TRBD2. Unmatched junction bases numbered 5, after V lost 1 base and J lost 2 bases. Germline V CDR1 and CDR2: MGHRA, YSYEKL. This CDR3 has 16 residues. The CDR3 region has the DNA TGCGCCAGCAGCCAAGTTTGGGGGAGGGCCTACAATGAGCAGTTCTTC. As protein: CASSQVWGRAYNEQFF.

The genes are TRBV5-6 and TRBJ2-6; unclear D gene. Deletions cut 4 bases from V and 0 bases from J, with 14 bases between. This CDR3 comprises 17 residues. Germline CDR1 is SGHDT and CDR2 is YYEEEE. CDR3 in DNA: TGTGCCAGCAGCCTTATAGACAACGGCTCTGGGGCCAACGTCCTGACTTTC. It codes for CASSLIDNGSGANVLTF.

Only a few counts were recorded for this clonotype. This rearrangement joins TRBV2 to TRBJ1-2; D is unresolved. The V gene lost 1 base and the J gene lost 6 bases, with 6 bases spanning the gap. This CDR3 is 12 amino acids long. Looked up from germline, CDR1 is SNHLY and CDR2 is FYNNEI. Here the CDR3 reads CASSEDTDGYTF. The CDR3 coding sequence is TGTGCCAGCAGTGAAGACACGGATGGCTACACCTTC. The whole variable domain, remainder taken from reference TRBV2 and TRBJ1-2, is EPEVTQTPSHQVTQMGQEVILRCVPISNHLYFYWYRQILGQKVEFLVSFYNNEISEKSEIFDDQFSVERPDGSNFTLKIRSTKLEDSAMYFCASSEDTDGYTFGSGTRLTVV.